This T cell receptor beta chain was found in a study of cytomegalovirus exposure and HLA in healthy donors. The donors comprised healthy bone marrow donors. Points on this clone: The antigen is unknown.

The germline CDR1 and CDR2 sequences are SGHRS and YFSETQ. This CDR3 has 15 residues. Germline trimming cut 4 bases from V and 9 bases from J; bases unmatched to any gene: 8. Overall study findings and caveats: Published work reported that the classifier diagnosed cytomegalovirus status with high specificity and sensitivity. In a later analysis, compared with equally common non-associated chains, HLA-associated beta chains were more expanded.

PCR used 60 Vbeta primers and 13 Jbeta primers. Generated by immunoSEQ multiplex PCR, the TCRdb table keeps only in-frame clones and is missing some. Found here are about 100,000 clones, 60% to 80% of them singletons; the top ten hold roughly 8.9%. The sample taken for sequencing was PBMCs. The rearrangement joins TRBV5-1 to TRBJ2-1; 12 bases fit TRBD2. The source is a male donor in good health and CMV-seropositive. CDR3 sequence: CASSQTSGRSTEQFF. The CDR3 DNA reads as TGCGCCAGCAGCCAGACTAGCGGGAGATCTACTGAGCAGTTCTTC. Full variable domain (outside the CDR3, taken from reference TRBV5-1 and TRBJ2-1): KAGVTQTPRYLIKTRGQQVTLSCSPISGHRSVSWYQQTPGQGLQFLFEYFSETQRNKGNFPGRFSGRQFSNSRSEMNVSTLELGDSALYLCASSQTSGRSTEQFFGPGTRLTVL.